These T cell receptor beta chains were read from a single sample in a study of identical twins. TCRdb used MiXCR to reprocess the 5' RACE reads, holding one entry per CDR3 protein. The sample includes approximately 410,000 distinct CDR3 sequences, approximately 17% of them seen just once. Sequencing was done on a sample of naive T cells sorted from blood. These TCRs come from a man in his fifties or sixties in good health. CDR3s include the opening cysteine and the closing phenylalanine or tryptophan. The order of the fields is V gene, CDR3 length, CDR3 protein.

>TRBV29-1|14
CSADSGRDQETQYF
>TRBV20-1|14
CSVNTGGANQPQHF
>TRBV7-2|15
CASSARGPSGNTIYF
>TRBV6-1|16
CASSPYYGEKGTEAFF
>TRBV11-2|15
CASSNTGWGTDTQYF
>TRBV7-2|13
CASRQGMWDEQFF
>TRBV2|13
CASGQVGVKTQYF
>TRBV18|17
CASSPAVILGQYNEQFF
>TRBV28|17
CASSLLDRAIDTGELFF
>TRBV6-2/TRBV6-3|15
CASSAQRGSTDTQYF
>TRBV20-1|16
CSARSGTSGAQETQYF
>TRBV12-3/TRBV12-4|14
CASPRQGSLGEQYF
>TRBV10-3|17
CAISESGSGGSTDTQYF
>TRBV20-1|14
CSAGNPGLQETQYF
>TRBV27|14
CASSRGGGGETQYF
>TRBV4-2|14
CASSQDAGLETQYF
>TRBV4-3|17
CASSQITSAGGTDTQYF
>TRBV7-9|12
CASSSLSETQYF
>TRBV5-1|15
CASSGFAGGDYGYTF
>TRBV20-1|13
CSAGGYTSDTQYF
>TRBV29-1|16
CSVERTGGSDTGELFF
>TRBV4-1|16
CASSQAWDRGGETQYF
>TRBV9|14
CASSAWTGDGEQYF
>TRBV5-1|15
CASSFVRGSHYEQYF
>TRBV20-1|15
CSASVASGIGETQYF
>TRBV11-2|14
CASSFGGTKDTQYF
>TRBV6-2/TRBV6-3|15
CASSRRLTQKAEAFF
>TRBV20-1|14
CSASSPTSGNTIYF
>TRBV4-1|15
CASSQEGAGDYGYTF
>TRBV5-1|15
CASSSLAGGENEQFF
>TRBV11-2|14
CASSPAQGSSEQFF
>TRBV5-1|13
CASSRNVGYEQYF
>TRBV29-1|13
CSVETGANYGYTF
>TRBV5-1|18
CASSLTSTTEKLGNTIYF
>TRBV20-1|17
CSASSLAGGYVRNEQFF
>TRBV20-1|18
CSARSPIQVALTTDTQYF
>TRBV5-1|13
CASSLPANYEQYF
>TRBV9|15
CASSVGAASSYEQYF
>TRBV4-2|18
CASSQDLRAGVYTGELFF
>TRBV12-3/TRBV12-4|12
CASRGSTNTQYF
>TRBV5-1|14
CASSLLADADTQYF
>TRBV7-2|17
CASSLGPASGGYNEQFF
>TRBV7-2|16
CASSGTGTGGFYEQYF
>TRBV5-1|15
CASSIRIGGTGELFF
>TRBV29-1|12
CSVDPGAGEQYF
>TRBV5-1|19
CASSFKRLAGQTAQETQYF
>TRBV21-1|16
CASTKGQGAPRGEAFF
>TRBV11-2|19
CASSLGVLLVYANTGELFF
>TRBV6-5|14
CASSYSQHSYEQYF
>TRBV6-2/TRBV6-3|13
CASWSAHTDTQYF
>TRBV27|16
CASSTWEGGSYNEQFF
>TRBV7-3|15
CASSLIPGGTDTQYF
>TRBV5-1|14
CASSLQASVDGYTF
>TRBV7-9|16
CASSLGPRSSYNEQFF